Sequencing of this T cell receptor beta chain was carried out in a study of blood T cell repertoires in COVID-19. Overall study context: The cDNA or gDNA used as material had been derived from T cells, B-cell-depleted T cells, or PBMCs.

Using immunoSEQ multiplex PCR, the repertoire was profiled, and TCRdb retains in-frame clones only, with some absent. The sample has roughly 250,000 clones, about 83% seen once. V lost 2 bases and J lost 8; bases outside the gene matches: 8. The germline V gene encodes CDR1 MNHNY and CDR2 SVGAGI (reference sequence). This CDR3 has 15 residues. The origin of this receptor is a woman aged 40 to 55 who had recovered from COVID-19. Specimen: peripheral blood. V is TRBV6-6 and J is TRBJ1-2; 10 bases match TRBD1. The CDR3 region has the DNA TGTGCCAGCAGTTACCCACCGGGACAGGGGTTCGGCTACACCTTC. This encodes CASSYPPGQGFGYTF.